Listed here are 31 T cell receptor beta chains from one sample, sequenced in a study of OX40 agonist ivuxolimab in advanced cancers. Sequencing used immunoSEQ multiplex PCR; TCRdb keeps in-frame clones, though not all of them. The sample includes tens of thousands of clones, about 93% of them seen just once. Specimen: CD4+ or CD8+ T cells sorted from blood, collected in a trial of the OX40 agonist ivuxolimab. The receptors originated from an adult with an advanced solid tumor such as melanoma, head and neck, liver or kidney cancer.

This clone was observed a single time. The chain combines TRBV9 with TRBJ2-7; 7 bases map to TRBD2. V was pared by 4 bases and J by 2 bases, with 9 bases of the junction left unmatched. CDR1 is SGDLS, CDR2 YYNGEE, per germline. This CDR3 region has 15 residues. For the CDR3, the DNA is TGTGCCAGCAGCACCCTCGGAGCGGGGACCTACGAGCAGTACTTC. Residues: CASSTLGAGTYEQYF.

The V and J genes are TRBV6-5 and TRBJ1-2; D not certain. Trimming took 5 bases from V and 7 from J, leaving 14 bases between them. Germline V gene sequence: CDR1 MNHEY, CDR2 SVGAGI. The CDR3 covers 13 residues. CDR3 DNA sequence: TGTGCCAGCAGTGAAGTGCAGTCCGGTGGCTACACCTTC. As protein: CASSEVQSGGYTF.

In this sample, this clone turned up a few times. The DNA for the CDR3 is TGTGCCAGCAGTTTACGATTCACAGACTTCGTACACATTCAGTACTTC. This encodes CASSLRFTDFVHIQYF. The chain couples TRBV27 to TRBJ2-4, with D unresolved. V was pared by 2 bases and J by 8 bases, with 19 bases between. From germline, CDR1 is MNHEY and CDR2 SMNVEV (reference sequence). This CDR3 is built from 16 residues.

The CDR3 region is CASSPGPWEQYF. The CDR3, as DNA: TGTGCCAGCAGTCCTGGCCCCTGGGAGCAGTACTTC. The chain has TRBV28 and TRBJ2-5; D is perhaps TRBD2 (5 bases). Germline V gene data show CDR1 as MDHEN and CDR2 as SYDVKM. The CDR3 has 12 amino acids. The V and J ends lost 5 bases and 11 bases respectively, with 15 bases between them. Combining the CDR3 with reference TRBV28 and TRBJ2-5 gives the whole variable domain DVKVTQSSRYLVKRTGEKVFLECVQDMDHENMFWYRQDPGLGLRLIYFSYDVKMKEKGDIPEGYSVSREKKERFSLILESASTNQTSMYLCASSPGPWEQYFGPGTRLLVL.

This sequence joins TRBV4-1 and TRBJ2-7; 7 bases fit TRBD2. Losses at the gene ends were 2 bases for V and 3 bases for J; bases not matched to a gene: 4. CDR3 length: 14 amino acids. Germline values: CDR1 MGHRA, CDR2 YSYEKL. The DNA of the CDR3 is TGCGCCAGCAGCCAATCGGAGCGGGACTACGAGCAGTACTTC. This sequence encodes CASSQSERDYEQYF.

The chain is built from TRBV9 and TRBJ2-3, with D uncertain. Per germline, CDR1 SGDLS and CDR2 YYNGEE. V shed 2 bases and J shed 2 bases, with 9 bases lying between them. The CDR3 runs 14 residues. The CDR3 DNA follows: TGTGCCAGCAGCGTCGCGGATTACACAGATACGCAGTATTTT. It codes for CASSVADYTDTQYF.

The rearrangement links TRBV29-1 to TRBJ1-1; D not certain. This CDR3 region has 13 residues. The germline V gene has CDR1 SQVTM and CDR2 ANQGSEA. Trimming stripped 2 bases from V and 4 bases from J, with 11 bases between. CDR3 in amino acids: CSVEKGKITEAFF. For the CDR3, the DNA is TGCAGCGTTGAAAAAGGGAAAATCACTGAAGCTTTCTTT.

The V gene is TRBV21-1, the J gene TRBJ2-5; TRBD1 is taken as the D call from the table, unchecked against the DNA. TRBV21-1 counts as a pseudogene. This CDR3 is 21 amino acids long. The CDR3 loop is CASSKARTLLWDTTWGETQYF. CDR3 nucleotide sequence: TGTGCCAGCAGCAAAGCGCGGACTTTATTGTGGGACACGACATGGGGAGAGACCCAGTACTTC.

The V call is TRBV19, the J call TRBJ2-1; the match to TRBD2 covers 10 bases. The CDR3 spans 13 residues. Germline-derived CDR1 and CDR2 are LNHDA and SQIVND (reference sequence). Trimming took 10 bases from V and 5 from J; bases not matched to a gene: 5. CDR3 coding DNA: TGTGCCACTAGCGGGAGTACCCACAATGAGCAGTTCTTC. It yields the protein CATSGSTHNEQFF.

This clone has only a few counts. V gene TRBV5-4 combines with J gene TRBJ1-4; D is perhaps TRBD1 (6 bases). The CDR3 loop spans 15 amino acids. V lost 4 bases to trimming and J lost 7 bases, with 17 bases between them. Germline CDR1 and CDR2: SGHNT and YYREEE (reference sequence). The CDR3 nucleotides read TGTGCCAGCAGCCCAGGACAGTCGAATGGTGAAAAACTGTTTTTT. Translation: CASSPGQSNGEKLFF.

This chain joins TRBV4-3 and TRBJ1-2; D possibly corresponds to TRBD1 (6 bases). Deletions cut 3 bases from V and 0 bases from J, with 11 bases between. CDR1 and CDR2 from the germline V gene are LGHNA and YSLEER. This CDR3 comprises 15 residues. As DNA, the CDR3 is TGCGCCAGCAGCCACCTACAGGGTTCTAACTATGGCTACACCTTC. Translated, it gives CASSHLQGSNYGYTF.

V usage is TRBV15 and J usage is TRBJ1-3; TRBD1 agrees at 7 bases. From germline, CDR1 is LNHNV and CDR2 YYDKDF (reference sequence). Losses at the gene ends were 3 bases for V and 4 bases for J; bases not matched to a gene: 3. CDR3 size: 14 residues. The CDR3 DNA reads TGTGCCACCAGCAGCAGGGGGTGGGGAAACACCATATATTTT. It is translated as CATSSRGWGNTIYF.

The table lists this clone with a count of one. The sample holds other DNA sequences that translate to the same CDR3. Here the CDR3 reads CASSSLRDLTYEQYF. The CDR3 DNA reads TGTGCCAGCAGCTCTCTCCGGGATCTAACCTACGAGCAGTACTTC. The chain carries TRBV27 and TRBJ2-7, with D possibly TRBD2 on 5 matching bases. The CDR3 spans 15 residues. CDR1 is MNHEY and CDR2 is SMNVEV in the germline V gene (reference sequence). V lost 6 bases to trimming and J lost 2 bases, with 17 bases between them.

The J gene is TRBJ1-4, the V gene TRBV6-5; D gene unclear. Trimming removed 3 bases at V and 4 bases at J, with 3 bases between. Per the germline V gene, CDR1 is MNHEY and CDR2 is SVGAGI. CDR3 length: 12 residues. The CDR3 sequence is CASSYRNEKLFF. The CDR3 bases are TGTGCCAGCAGTTATCGTAATGAAAAACTGTTTTTT.

V and J are TRBV28 and TRBJ1-2; no firm D call. The germline gives CDR1 MDHEN, CDR2 SYDVKM. The germline V and J ends were trimmed by 5 bases and 4 bases, with 20 bases remaining between them. This CDR3 contains 16 residues. The CDR3 region has the DNA TGTGCCAGCAGTAGCCGGTCAGGCGGATACCCCTATGGCTACACCTTC. Its protein is CASSSRSGGYPYGYTF.

The rearrangement joins TRBV28 to TRBJ2-7; the match to TRBD2 covers 8 bases. The V gene's germline CDR1 is MDHEN and CDR2 SYDVKM. The CDR3 totals 13 residues. J gave up 2 bases and V 10 bases, and 7 bases lay outside the gene matches. The CDR3, as DNA: TGTGCCATCGGGGGGGCGGACACCTACGAGCAGTACTTC. As protein: CAIGGADTYEQYF.

V is TRBV7-2 and J is TRBJ2-5, with 7 nucleotides matching TRBD2. Unmatched junction bases numbered 5, after V lost 2 bases and J lost 2 bases. CDR3 length equals 15 residues. Looked up from germline, CDR1 is SGHTA and CDR2 is FQGNSA. CDR3 loop: CASSLLAGEQETQYF. DNA for the CDR3: TGTGCCAGCAGCTTATTAGCGGGTGAACAAGAGACCCAGTACTTC. Complete variable domain (other parts from reference TRBV7-2 and TRBJ2-5): GAGVSQSPSNKVTEKGKDVELRCDPISGHTALYWYRQSLGQGLEFLIYFQGNSAPDKSGLPSDRFSAERTGGSVSTLTIQRTQQEDSAVYLCASSLLAGEQETQYFGPGTRLLVL.

This sequence joins TRBV23-1 and TRBJ2-7; 11 positions agree with TRBD1. TRBV23-1 is filed as an ORF, its function uncertain. The junction had 7 bases not matched to a gene; V was cut back by 0 bases and J by 3 bases. The CDR3 length is 17 residues. CDR3 in amino acids: CASSQSGTGGIGYEQYF. Here the CDR3 DNA reads TGCGCCAGCAGTCAATCCGGGACAGGGGGAATTGGCTACGAGCAGTACTTC.

The chain links TRBV28 to TRBJ1-4; 11 bases are shared with TRBD1. Germline CDR1 MDHEN, CDR2 SYDVKM. The CDR3 spans 14 residues. J lost 7 bases, V lost 8 bases, and 6 bases had no gene match. The CDR3 spells CASGRDRGVEKLFF. For the CDR3, the DNA is TGTGCCAGCGGGAGGGACAGGGGGGTTGAAAAACTGTTTTTT.

This clone was detected a few times. The rearrangement uses TRBV28 and TRBJ1-5, with TRBD1 as a possible D gene (5 bases). The germline CDR1 and CDR2 sequences are MDHEN and SYDVKM. The ends were cut back, 5 bases at V and 9 bases at J, with 11 bases in the middle. This CDR3 region has 12 residues. The CDR3, as DNA: TGTGCCAGCAGTACGGGGGTTCGGCCCCAGCATTTT. This gives the protein CASSTGVRPQHF.

This chain joins TRBV5-6 and TRBJ2-3, with D unresolved. Trimming left V 1 base short and J 0 bases short, with 9 bases between. Germline loops: CDR1 SGHDT, CDR2 YYEEEE. The CDR3 has 15 amino acids. CDR3 in DNA: TGTGCCAGCAGCTTGATAGGATCTAGCACAGATACGCAGTATTTT. This encodes CASSLIGSSTDTQYF.

The V and J genes are TRBV7-6 and TRBJ2-7, with TRBD1 matching over 9 bases. Losses at the gene ends were 2 bases for V and 1 base for J; bases not matched to a gene: 12. CDR1 and CDR2 from the germline V gene are SGHVS and FNYEAQ. The CDR3 covers 18 residues. CDR3 amino acids: CASSLMGTGRDKSYEQYF. CDR3 bases: TGTGCCAGCAGCTTAATGGGGACAGGGCGAGACAAGTCCTACGAGCAGTACTTC.

This rearrangement joins TRBV18 to TRBJ2-1; TRBD2 aligns across 7 bases. V dropped 2 bases and J dropped 0; count of bases not matched to a gene: 4. The germline V gene encodes CDR1 KGHSH and CDR2 LQKENI. The CDR3 is made up of 16 amino acids. CDR3 in amino acids: CASSPTRGSSYNEQFF. The CDR3 nucleotides are TGTGCCAGCTCACCAACGCGGGGGAGCTCCTACAATGAGCAGTTCTTC. The full variable domain, rest sourced from reference TRBV18 and TRBJ2-1, is NAGVMQNPRHLVRRRGQEARLRCSPMKGHSHVYWYRQLPEEGLKFMVYLQKENIIDESGMPKERFSAEFPKEGPSILRIQQVVRGDSAAYFCASSPTRGSSYNEQFFGPGTRLTVL.

The chain uses TRBV14 and TRBJ1-1, with D unresolved. V was clipped by 1 base and J by 7 bases, with 7 bases between them. Germline V CDR1 and CDR2: SGHDN, FVKESK. The CDR3 spans 12 residues. In DNA, the CDR3 is TGTGCCAGCAGCCAAGTAGGTTTTGAAGCTTTCTTT. Its translation: CASSQVGFEAFF.

V gene TRBV7-2 combines with J gene TRBJ2-1, with 11 bases matching TRBD2. The CDR3 has 17 residues. In germline, CDR1 is SGHTA, CDR2 FQGNSA. The V gene end was trimmed by 2 bases and the J gene end by 3 bases; junction bases not matched to a gene: 6. The CDR3: CASSLQGLADFYNEQFF. Written as DNA, the CDR3 is TGTGCCAGCAGCTTACAGGGACTAGCGGATTTCTACAATGAGCAGTTCTTC. Full variable domain (missing parts from reference TRBV7-2 and TRBJ2-1): GAGVSQSPSNKVTEKGKDVELRCDPISGHTALYWYRQSLGQGLEFLIYFQGNSAPDKSGLPSDRFSAERTGGSVSTLTIQRTQQEDSAVYLCASSLQGLADFYNEQFFGPGTRLTVL.

The chain links TRBV27 to TRBJ2-7; TRBD2 agrees at 14 bases. Unmatched junction bases numbered 9, after V lost 6 bases and J lost 2 bases. Germline assignment: CDR1 MNHEY and CDR2 SMNVEV (reference sequence). This CDR3 comprises 17 residues. CDR3 sequence (DNA): TGTGCCAGCAGCGCCGGGACTAGCGGGAGTTTCGCCTACGAGCAGTACTTC. This gives the protein CASSAGTSGSFAYEQYF.

The DNA for the CDR3 is TGTGCCAGCAGTTTAAGCAGGGGTTTAGAAAAACTGTTTTTT. It is translated as CASSLSRGLEKLFF. The chain is built from TRBV28 and TRBJ1-4; weak D call: TRBD1 (6 bases). The germline CDR1 and CDR2 sequences are MDHEN and SYDVKM. With 2 bases removed from V and 8 bases from J, the gap between germline ends came to 12 bases. The CDR3 consists of 14 residues.

The rearrangement joins TRBV28 to TRBJ2-5; D possibly matches TRBD1 or TRBD2 (5 bases each). CDR1 MDHEN and CDR2 SYDVKM come from the germline V gene. V lost 3 bases to trimming and J lost 5 bases, with 13 bases between them. This CDR3 is 14 amino acids long. For the CDR3, the DNA is TGTGCCAGCAGTTTCTGGGGGTCGTGGGAGACCCAGTACTTC. It specifies CASSFWGSWETQYF.

The chain has TRBV7-9 and TRBJ1-2; D is uncertain. Trimming removed 6 bases at V and 0 bases at J, with 14 bases between. Germline lookup yields CDR1 SEHNR and CDR2 FQNEAQ (reference sequence). The CDR3 consists of 15 residues. As DNA, the CDR3 is TGTGCCAGCAGTTTTCGCTTGGAGGCTAACTATGGCTACACCTTC. Translation: CASSFRLEANYGYTF.

The J gene is TRBJ1-6, the V gene TRBV2, with D uncertain. The CDR3 loop spans 14 amino acids. CDR1 SNHLY and CDR2 FYNNEI come from the germline V gene. Trimming stripped 7 bases from V and 5 bases from J, with 12 bases between. CDR3 protein: CASNGRPNNSPLHF. CDR3 in DNA: TGTGCCAGCAATGGAAGGCCGAATAATTCACCCCTCCACTTT.

This chain uses TRBV6-6 with TRBJ2-3; D is unresolved. The CDR3 covers 13 residues. Trimming shortened V by 6 bases and J by 4 bases, and 11 bases separated the two germline ends. CDR1 MNHNY and CDR2 SVGAGI come from the germline V gene (reference sequence). The CDR3 protein is CASSWKLSDTQYF. CDR3 nucleotides: TGTGCCAGCAGCTGGAAGTTGTCAGATACGCAGTATTTT.